Presented here are 27 T cell receptor beta chains from one specimen sequenced in a study of T cell responses to AZD1222 COVID-19 vaccine. The data were produced by immunoSEQ multiplex PCR, yet TCRdb's version contains in-frame clones alone and is incomplete. The data hold about 120,000 clones, with about 92% observed a single time. Sample: peripheral blood, taken on day 0 of MenACWY control vaccination. The receptors derive from an adult in good health.

The rearrangement joins TRBV5-6 to TRBJ2-1; TRBD2 matches 14 bases. The CDR3 length is 15 residues. With 4 bases clipped from V and 8 bases from J, the junction kept 5 bases outside the gene matches. Germline V lookup: CDR1 SGHDT, CDR2 YYEEEE. CDR3 coding DNA: TGTGCCAGCAGCCCGGGACTAGCGGGAGACCATGAGCAGTTCTTC. Its translation: CASSPGLAGDHEQFF.

The chain combines TRBV19 with TRBJ1-1; 7 bases align to TRBD1. This CDR3 spans 15 amino acids. The trim removed 5 bases at V and 0 bases at J, leaving 6 bases unmatched. In germline, CDR1 is LNHDA, CDR2 SQIVND (reference sequence). CDR3 coding DNA: TGTGCCAGTAGTCTTGACAGGGCCATGAACACTGAAGCTTTCTTT. Its protein product is CASSLDRAMNTEAFF. Based on the CDR3 plus reference TRBV19 and TRBJ1-1, the full variable domain is DGGITQSPKYLFRKEGQNVTLSCEQNLNHDAMYWYRQDPGQGLRLIYYSQIVNDFQKGDIAEGYSVSREKKESFPLTVTSAQKNPTAFYLCASSLDRAMNTEAFFGQGTRLTVV.

The chain links TRBV19 to TRBJ1-5; D not certain. The V end lost 5 bases, the J end lost 1 base, and 12 bases lay between the germline ends. Germline lookup yields CDR1 LNHDA and CDR2 SQIVND (reference sequence). The CDR3 covers 15 residues. The CDR3: CASSSREASNQPQHF. DNA of the CDR3: TGTGCCAGTAGTTCCCGGGAGGCCAGCAATCAGCCCCAGCATTTT. The entire variable domain, with the rest obtained from reference TRBV19 and TRBJ1-5, is as follows: DGGITQSPKYLFRKEGQNVTLSCEQNLNHDAMYWYRQDPGQGLRLIYYSQIVNDFQKGDIAEGYSVSREKKESFPLTVTSAQKNPTAFYLCASSSREASNQPQHFGDGTRLSIL.

This chain uses TRBV7-9 with TRBJ1-1; D is unresolved. The CDR3 covers 15 residues. Germline lookup yields CDR1 SEHNR and CDR2 FQNEAQ (reference sequence). Trimming cost V 3 bases and J 4 bases, with 15 bases left between them. The DNA for the CDR3 is TGTGCCAGCAGCTTCTTCCCTACGGGGAGCACTGAAGCTTTCTTT. It yields the protein CASSFFPTGSTEAFF.

The chain carries TRBV6-5 and TRBJ1-2; no clear D. The CDR3 spans 12 residues. The V gene's germline CDR1 is MNHEY and CDR2 SVGAGI. The V and J ends lost 7 bases and 5 bases respectively, with 11 bases between them. In DNA, the CDR3 is TGTGCCAGCACCAGGACGGATTATGGCTACACCTTC. This codes for CASTRTDYGYTF.

This sequence joins TRBV28 and TRBJ1-4, with a possible D match to TRBD1 (6 bases). V was pared by 3 bases and J by 3 bases, with 14 bases between. CDR1 MDHEN and CDR2 SYDVKM come from the germline V gene. This CDR3 spans 16 amino acids. In DNA form, the CDR3 reads TGTGCCAGCAGTTTGGCAGGGGCGGTGGCTAATGAAAAACTGTTTTTT. Amino acid sequence: CASSLAGAVANEKLFF.

V gene TRBV6-4 combines with J gene TRBJ1-6, with D hard to call. The V gene lost 6 bases and the J gene lost 6 bases, with 9 bases spanning the gap. The V gene's germline CDR1 is MRHNA and CDR2 SNTAGT. This CDR3 has 13 residues. The CDR3 loop reads CASSREINSPLHF. As DNA, the CDR3 is TGTGCCAGCAGCCGGGAAATTAATTCACCCCTCCACTTT.

The rearrangement joins TRBV6-4 to TRBJ2-7; tentatively, D is TRBD1 or TRBD2 (5 bases each). This CDR3 region has 17 residues. From germline, CDR1 is MRHNA and CDR2 SNTAGT. The V and J ends lost 2 bases and 2 bases respectively, with 19 bases between them. CDR3 region: CASSDRDDIPQPYEQYV. The CDR3 nucleotides are TGTGCCAGCAGTGACAGGGACGACATCCCCCAGCCCTACGAGCAGTACGTC.

This chain joins TRBV6-6 and TRBJ2-7; unclear D gene. In germline, CDR1 is MNHNY, CDR2 SVGAGI (reference sequence). V dropped 0 bases and J dropped 6 bases, with 6 bases sitting between them. The CDR3 runs to 12 residues. The chain's CDR3 is CASSYSGGEQYF. Here the CDR3 DNA reads TGTGCCAGCAGTTACTCAGGTGGCGAGCAGTACTTC.

The chain carries TRBV27 and TRBJ1-3; 11 nucleotides agree with TRBD1. The germline CDR1 and CDR2 sequences are MNHEY and SMNVEV (reference sequence). The V segment lost 5 bases and the J segment 0 bases; nucleotides outside the gene matches: 6. This CDR3 contains 17 residues. CDR3 DNA sequence: TGTGCCAGCAGTCCATGGACAGGGGGCCTCTCTGGAAACACCATATATTTT. Translating it yields CASSPWTGGLSGNTIYF.

The gene calls are TRBV15 and TRBJ1-4, with D maybe TRBD1 (6 bases). The germline V and J ends were trimmed by 0 bases and 4 bases, with 9 bases remaining between them. The CDR3 is made up of 15 amino acids. The V gene's germline CDR1 is LNHNV and CDR2 YYDKDF (reference sequence). CDR3 nucleotides: TGTGCCACCAGCAGAGATGGGGGCCATAATGAAAAACTGTTTTTT. This codes for CATSRDGGHNEKLFF.

The V gene is TRBV20-1, the J gene TRBJ2-1, with no clear D. Germline V gene data show CDR1 as DFQATT and CDR2 as SNEGSKA (reference sequence). The CDR3 runs 11 residues. Trimming took 6 bases from V and 4 from J, leaving 7 bases between them. CDR3 DNA: TGCAGTGCCTACTATTACAATGAGCAGTTCTTC. Its protein is CSAYYYNEQFF.

The V call is TRBV6-6, the J call TRBJ2-3; TRBD2 matches at 7 bases. CDR3 length: 16 amino acids. V was pared by 2 bases and J by 0 bases, with 5 bases of the junction left unmatched. CDR1 and CDR2 (germline): MNHNY, SVGAGI (reference sequence). CDR3 nucleotide sequence: TGTGCCAGCAGTTACGGGTTGCGGGGGAGCACAGATACGCAGTATTTT. This translates into CASSYGLRGSTDTQYF.

This clone was counted a single time. The chain recombines TRBV6-4 with TRBJ2-7; D gene unclear. The CDR3 runs 14 residues. V lost 2 bases and J lost 4, with 12 bases in between. Germline V lookup: CDR1 MRHNA, CDR2 SNTAGT. The CDR3, as DNA: TGTGCCAGCAGTGACCCCCGTCGACGGTACGAGCAGTACGTC. Protein: CASSDPRRRYEQYV.

The V call is TRBV5-4, the J call TRBJ2-1; a possible D gene is TRBD2 (6 bases). Germline assignment: CDR1 SGHNT and CDR2 YYREEE (reference sequence). V lost 5 bases and J lost 1, with 13 bases in between. This CDR3 contains 15 residues. The CDR3 DNA reads as TGTGCCAGCAGTCCGGGACTCTTATCCTACAATGAGCAGTTCTTC. The encoded protein is CASSPGLLSYNEQFF.

The chain carries TRBV7-8 and TRBJ1-2, with 7 bases lining up with TRBD1. From germline, CDR1 is SGHVS and CDR2 FQNEAQ. J lost 6 bases, V lost 5 bases, and 15 bases had no gene match. This CDR3 is 16 amino acids long. In DNA, the CDR3 is TGTGCCAGCAGCCAGAACGACAGGGTGTATTGGGATGGCTACACCTTC. Its protein product is CASSQNDRVYWDGYTF.

The chain combines TRBV7-9 with TRBJ2-3; D possibly corresponds to TRBD1 (7 bases). Between the trimmed V and J ends, which lost 6 bases and 4 bases, there was a span of 11 bases. This CDR3 contains 13 residues. The germline V gene encodes CDR1 SEHNR and CDR2 FQNEAQ (reference sequence). The CDR3 loop is CASSTGEADTQYF. CDR3 in DNA: TGTGCCAGCAGTACAGGGGAGGCAGATACGCAGTATTTT.

The V gene is TRBV15, the J gene TRBJ2-7; 7 nucleotides line up with TRBD1. The V and J ends lost 0 bases and 6 bases, in that order; junction bases with no gene match: 5. CDR3 length: 14 amino acids. Looked up from germline, CDR1 is LNHNV and CDR2 is YYDKDF (reference sequence). The CDR3 region has the DNA TGTGCCACCAGCAGAGATTGGGACAGAGGCGAGCAGTACGTC. This encodes CATSRDWDRGEQYV.

V usage is TRBV4-1 and J usage is TRBJ1-3; 9 bases map to TRBD1. CDR3 length: 17 amino acids. Germline CDR1 is MGHRA and CDR2 is YSYEKL. V shed 0 bases and J 0 bases; nucleotides not matched to a gene: 3. The CDR3 spells CASSQEGQGFSGNTIYF. DNA for the CDR3: TGCGCCAGCAGCCAAGAGGGACAGGGATTCTCTGGAAACACCATATATTTT.

The chain joins TRBV28 to TRBJ2-7; no reliable D call. V lost 8 bases and J 6 bases, leaving 11 bases between the germline ends. The CDR3 has 11 amino acids. Germline V gives CDR1 MDHEN, CDR2 SYDVKM. The CDR3 is CASDLSGEQYF. The CDR3 nucleotides read TGTGCCAGCGACCTTTCTGGCGAGCAGTACTTC.

This chain uses TRBV10-2 with TRBJ1-2; D uncertain. The CDR3 is 15 residues long. Trimming removed 6 bases at V and 3 bases at J, with 17 bases between. CDR1 is WSHSY and CDR2 is SAAADI in the germline V gene. The CDR3 sequence is CASSQNAAVYYGYTF. The DNA of the CDR3 is TGCGCCAGCAGCCAGAACGCGGCGGTCTACTATGGCTACACCTTC.

The rearrangement links TRBV12-5 to TRBJ1-1, with 10 bases aligning to TRBD1. This CDR3 spans 14 amino acids. Germline-derived CDR1 and CDR2 are LGHNT and FRNRAP. With 6 bases clipped from V and 6 bases from J, the junction kept 7 bases outside the gene matches. The CDR3 here is CASGLSDRGSEAFF. The CDR3, as DNA: TGTGCTAGTGGCCTGTCGGACAGGGGGTCTGAAGCTTTCTTT.

The V call is TRBV6-4, the J call TRBJ1-1, with D maybe TRBD1 (5 bases). V dropped 3 bases and J dropped 3 bases, with 14 bases sitting between them. CDR1 is MRHNA and CDR2 is SNTAGT in the germline V gene. The CDR3 loop spans 15 amino acids. This chain's CDR3 is CASSEVGEGHTEAFF. Here the CDR3 DNA reads TGTGCCAGCAGTGAGGTGGGGGAGGGGCACACTGAAGCTTTCTTT.

The chain couples TRBV5-5 to TRBJ2-2; no clear D gene. The V gene lost 2 bases and the J gene lost 0 bases, with 5 bases spanning the gap. Germline CDR1 reads SGHKS; CDR2 reads YYEKEE (reference sequence). CDR3 size: 14 residues. CDR3: CASSFSPNTGELFF. CDR3 in DNA: TGTGCCAGCAGCTTTTCCCCGAACACCGGGGAGCTGTTTTTT.

V gene TRBV28 combines with J gene TRBJ1-2, with 8 bases lining up with TRBD1. J gave up 4 bases and V 5 bases, and 9 bases lay outside the gene matches. Germline assignment: CDR1 MDHEN and CDR2 SYDVKM. The CDR3 has 15 residues. CDR3 loop: CASSQPGQVPYGYTF. In nucleotides, the CDR3 is TGTGCCAGCAGTCAACCGGGACAGGTTCCCTATGGCTACACCTTC.

The rearrangement links TRBV5-1 to TRBJ2-1; 12 nucleotides match TRBD2. The germline V gene encodes CDR1 SGHRS and CDR2 YFSETQ. This CDR3 is 21 amino acids long. J lost 0 bases, V lost 0 bases, and 13 bases had no gene match. The CDR3, as DNA: TGCGCCAGCAGCTTGGAGCCTCGACTAGCGGGAGTCCCGGGCTCCTACAATGAGCAGTTCTTC. Translating it yields CASSLEPRLAGVPGSYNEQFF.

This clone showed up just once. This chain uses TRBV19 with TRBJ1-2; D not certain. Germline V gene data show CDR1 as LNHDA and CDR2 as SQIVND (reference sequence). This CDR3 contains 12 residues. V lost 5 bases and J lost 7, with 11 bases in between. The CDR3 loop reads CASSFKGGGYTF. CDR3 DNA sequence: TGTGCCAGTAGTTTTAAAGGAGGTGGCTACACCTTC.